This T cell receptor (beta chain) was observed in a study of cytomegalovirus exposure and HLA in healthy donors. The PCR had 60 Vbeta and 13 Jbeta primers. Profiling relied on immunoSEQ multiplex PCR, and the TCRdb table lists in-frame clones only, not all of them. This table has 180,000 or so clones, around 78% appearing once. Healthy bone marrow donors made up the donor group. In regard to this clone: The sample carries other DNA sequences with the same CDR3.

The length of the CDR3 is 19 residues. The germline V gene has CDR1 PRHDT and CDR2 FYEKMQ (reference sequence). Trimming left V 5 bases short and J 0 bases short, with 24 bases between. The chain is built from TRBV13 and TRBJ2-3; TRBD1 is a possible D gene (6 bases). The specimen sequenced was PBMCs. This clonotype was sampled from a woman in her 30s in good health and CMV-seropositive. The CDR3 loop reads CASSPNPGQPPTSTDTQYF. The CDR3 region has the DNA TGTGCCAGCAGCCCAAATCCTGGACAGCCTCCTACTAGCACAGATACGCAGTATTTT.